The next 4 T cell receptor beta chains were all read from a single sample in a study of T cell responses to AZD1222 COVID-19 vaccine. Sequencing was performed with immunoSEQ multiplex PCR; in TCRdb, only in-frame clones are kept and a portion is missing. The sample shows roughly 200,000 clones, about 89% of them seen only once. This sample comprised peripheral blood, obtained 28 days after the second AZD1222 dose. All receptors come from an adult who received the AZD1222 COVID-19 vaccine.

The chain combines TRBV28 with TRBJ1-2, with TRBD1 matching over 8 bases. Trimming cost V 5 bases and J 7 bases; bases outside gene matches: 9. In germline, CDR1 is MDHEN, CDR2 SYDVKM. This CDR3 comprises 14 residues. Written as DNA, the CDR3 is TGTGCCAGCAGTACCCCTGGACAGGGTGGTGGCTACACCTTC. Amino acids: CASSTPGQGGGYTF.

The CDR3 bases are TGTGCCTGGAGTGGGGGGACAGCTACCAATCAGCCCCAGCATTTT. The encoded protein is CAWSGGTATNQPQHF. The rearrangement joins TRBV30 to TRBJ1-5; TRBD1 matches at 7 bases. This CDR3 is built from 15 residues. V lost 1 base to trimming and J lost 3 bases; unmatched junction nucleotides: 6. From germline, CDR1 is GTSNPN and CDR2 SVGIG (reference sequence).

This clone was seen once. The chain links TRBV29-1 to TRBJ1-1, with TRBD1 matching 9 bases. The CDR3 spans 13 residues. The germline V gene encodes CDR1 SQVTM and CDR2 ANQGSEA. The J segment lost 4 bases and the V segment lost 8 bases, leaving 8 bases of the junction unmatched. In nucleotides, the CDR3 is TGCAGCTCGGGACAGGGCCTGGTCACTGAAGCTTTCTTT. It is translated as CSSGQGLVTEAFF.

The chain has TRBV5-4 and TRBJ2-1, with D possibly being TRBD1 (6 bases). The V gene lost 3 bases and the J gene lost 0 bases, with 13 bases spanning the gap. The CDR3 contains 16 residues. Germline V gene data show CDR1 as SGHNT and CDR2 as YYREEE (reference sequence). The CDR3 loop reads CASSYGQYSSYNEQFF. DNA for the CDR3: TGTGCCAGCAGCTACGGACAGTATAGCTCCTACAATGAGCAGTTCTTC.